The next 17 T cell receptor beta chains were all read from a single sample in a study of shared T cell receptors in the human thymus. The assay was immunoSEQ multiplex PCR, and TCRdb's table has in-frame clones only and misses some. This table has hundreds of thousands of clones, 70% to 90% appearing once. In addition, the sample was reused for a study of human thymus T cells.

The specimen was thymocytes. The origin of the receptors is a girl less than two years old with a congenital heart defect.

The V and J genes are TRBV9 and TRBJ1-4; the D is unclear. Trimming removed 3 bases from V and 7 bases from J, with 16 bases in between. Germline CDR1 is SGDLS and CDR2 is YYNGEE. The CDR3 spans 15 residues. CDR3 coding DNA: TGTGCCAGCAGCGCCCTTCGAGGAATGCGTGAAAAACTGTTTTTT. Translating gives CASSALRGMREKLFF.

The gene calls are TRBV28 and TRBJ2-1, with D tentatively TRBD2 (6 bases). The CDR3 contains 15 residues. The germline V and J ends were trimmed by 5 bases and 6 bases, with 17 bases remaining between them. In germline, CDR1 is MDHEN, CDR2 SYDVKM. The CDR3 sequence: CASSKGGERRNEQFF. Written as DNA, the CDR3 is TGTGCCAGCAGTAAAGGCGGGGAGAGGCGCAATGAGCAGTTCTTC.

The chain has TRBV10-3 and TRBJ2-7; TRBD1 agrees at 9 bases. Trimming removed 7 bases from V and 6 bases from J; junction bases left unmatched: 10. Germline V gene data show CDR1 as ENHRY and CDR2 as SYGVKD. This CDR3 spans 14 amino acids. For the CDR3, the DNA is TGTGCCATCACCGGGACAGGGAATTTCGCCGAGCAGTACTTC. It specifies CAITGTGNFAEQYF.

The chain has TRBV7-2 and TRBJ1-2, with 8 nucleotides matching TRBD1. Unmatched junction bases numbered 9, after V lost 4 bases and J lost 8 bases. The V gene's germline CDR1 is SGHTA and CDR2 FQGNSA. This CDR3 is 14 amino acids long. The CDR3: CASSSQGAVYGYTF. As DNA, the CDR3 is TGTGCCAGCAGCTCCCAGGGGGCGGTGTACGGCTACACCTTC.

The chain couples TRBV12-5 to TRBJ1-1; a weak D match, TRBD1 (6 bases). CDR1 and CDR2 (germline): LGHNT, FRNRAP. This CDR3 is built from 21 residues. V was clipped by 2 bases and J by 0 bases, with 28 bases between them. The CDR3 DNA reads TGTGCTAGTGGTTTGTTTTACAATCAATTCTTAAACAGGGATCTGAACACTGAAGCTTTCTTT. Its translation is CASGLFYNQFLNRDLNTEAFF.

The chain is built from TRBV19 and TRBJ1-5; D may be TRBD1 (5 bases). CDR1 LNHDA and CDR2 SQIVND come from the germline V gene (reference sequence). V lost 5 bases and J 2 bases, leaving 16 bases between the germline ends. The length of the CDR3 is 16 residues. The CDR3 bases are TGTGCCAGTAGTCTAGTCGACCCGGGGGGCAATCAGCCCCAGCATTTT. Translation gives CASSLVDPGGNQPQHF.

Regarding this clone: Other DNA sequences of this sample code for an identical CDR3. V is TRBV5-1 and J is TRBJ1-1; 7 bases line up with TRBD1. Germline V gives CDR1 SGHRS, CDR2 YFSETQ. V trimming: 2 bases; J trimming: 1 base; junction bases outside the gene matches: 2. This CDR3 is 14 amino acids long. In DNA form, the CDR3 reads TGCGCCAGCAGCTTAGGGGGCGAGAACACTGAAGCTTTCTTT. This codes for CASSLGGENTEAFF.

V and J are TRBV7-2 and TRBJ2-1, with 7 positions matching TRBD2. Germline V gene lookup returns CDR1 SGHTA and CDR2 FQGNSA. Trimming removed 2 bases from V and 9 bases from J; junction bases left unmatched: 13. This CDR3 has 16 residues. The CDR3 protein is CASSLIPAAQRGEQFF. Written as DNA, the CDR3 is TGTGCCAGCAGCTTAATCCCGGCAGCACAGCGGGGTGAGCAGTTCTTC.

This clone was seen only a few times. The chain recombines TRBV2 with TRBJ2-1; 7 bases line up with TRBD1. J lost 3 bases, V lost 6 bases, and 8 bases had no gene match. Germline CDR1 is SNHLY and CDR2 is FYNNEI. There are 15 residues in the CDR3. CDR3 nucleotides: TGTGCCAGCAGGGAGACAGGGATAGTCTACAATGAGCAGTTCTTC. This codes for CASRETGIVYNEQFF. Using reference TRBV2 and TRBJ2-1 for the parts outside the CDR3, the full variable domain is EPEVTQTPSHQVTQMGQEVILRCVPISNHLYFYWYRQILGQKVEFLVSFYNNEISEKSEIFDDQFSVERPDGSNFTLKIRSTKLEDSAMYFCASRETGIVYNEQFFGPGTRLTVL.

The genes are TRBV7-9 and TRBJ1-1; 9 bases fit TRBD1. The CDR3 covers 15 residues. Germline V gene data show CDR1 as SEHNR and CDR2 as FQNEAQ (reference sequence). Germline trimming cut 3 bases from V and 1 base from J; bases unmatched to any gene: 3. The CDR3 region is CASSFPGQGNTEAFF. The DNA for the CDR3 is TGTGCCAGCAGCTTTCCGGGACAGGGGAACACTGAAGCTTTCTTT.

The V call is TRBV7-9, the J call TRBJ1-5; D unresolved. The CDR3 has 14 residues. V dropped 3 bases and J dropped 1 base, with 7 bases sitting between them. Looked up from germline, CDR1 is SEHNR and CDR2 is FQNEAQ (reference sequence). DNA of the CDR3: TGTGCCAGCAGCTTTCCGGGAAGCAATCAGCCCCAGCATTTT. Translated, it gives CASSFPGSNQPQHF. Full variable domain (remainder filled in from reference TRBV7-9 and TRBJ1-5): DTGVSQNPRHKITKRGQNVTFRCDPISEHNRLYWYRQTLGQGPEFLTYFQNEAQLEKSRLLSDRFSAERPKGSFSTLEIQRTEQGDSAMYLCASSFPGSNQPQHFGDGTRLSIL.

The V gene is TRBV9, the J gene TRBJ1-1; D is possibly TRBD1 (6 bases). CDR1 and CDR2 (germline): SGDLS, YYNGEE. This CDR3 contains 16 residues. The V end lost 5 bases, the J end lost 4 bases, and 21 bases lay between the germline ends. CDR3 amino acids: CASSGGSPRKGTEAFF. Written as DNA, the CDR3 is TGTGCCAGCAGTGGGGGCAGTCCAAGGAAGGGCACTGAAGCTTTCTTT.

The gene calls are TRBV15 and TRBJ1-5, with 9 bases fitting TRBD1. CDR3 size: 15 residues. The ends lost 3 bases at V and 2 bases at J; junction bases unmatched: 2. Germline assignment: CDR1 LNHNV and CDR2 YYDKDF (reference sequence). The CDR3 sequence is CATSSRTGGNQPQHF. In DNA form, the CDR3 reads TGTGCCACCAGCAGCCGGACAGGGGGCAATCAGCCCCAGCATTTT.

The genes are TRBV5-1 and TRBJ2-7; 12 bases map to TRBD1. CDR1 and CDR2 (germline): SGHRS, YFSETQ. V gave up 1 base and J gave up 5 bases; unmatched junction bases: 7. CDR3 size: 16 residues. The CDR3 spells CASSLFAGQGANEQYF. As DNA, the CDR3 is TGCGCCAGCAGCTTGTTCGCGGGACAGGGGGCCAACGAGCAGTACTTC. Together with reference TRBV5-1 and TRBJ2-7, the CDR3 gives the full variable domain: KAGVTQTPRYLIKTRGQQVTLSCSPISGHRSVSWYQQTPGQGLQFLFEYFSETQRNKGNFPGRFSGRQFSNSRSEMNVSTLELGDSALYLCASSLFAGQGANEQYFGPGTRLTVT.

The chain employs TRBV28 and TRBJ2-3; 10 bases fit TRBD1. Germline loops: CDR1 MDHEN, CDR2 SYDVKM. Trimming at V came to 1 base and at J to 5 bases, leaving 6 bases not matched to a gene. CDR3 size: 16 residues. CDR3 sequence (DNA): TGTGCCAGCAGTTTATCCAGGGACAGGGGTGAAGATACGCAGTATTTT. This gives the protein CASSLSRDRGEDTQYF.

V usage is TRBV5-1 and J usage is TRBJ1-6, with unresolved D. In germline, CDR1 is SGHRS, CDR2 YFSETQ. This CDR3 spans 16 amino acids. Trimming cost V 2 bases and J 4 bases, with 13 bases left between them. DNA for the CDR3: TGCGCCAGCAGCTTCCTCCCACCCACTTATAATTCACCCCTCCACTTT. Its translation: CASSFLPPTYNSPLHF.

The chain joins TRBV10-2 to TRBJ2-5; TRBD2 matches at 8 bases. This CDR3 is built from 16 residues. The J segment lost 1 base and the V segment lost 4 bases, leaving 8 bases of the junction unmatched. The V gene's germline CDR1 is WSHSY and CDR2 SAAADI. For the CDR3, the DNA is TGCGCCAGCAGTGTAGCGCCGCTAGCGGGCCAAGAGACCCAGTACTTC. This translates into CASSVAPLAGQETQYF.